The 27 T cell receptor beta chains below all came from one sample that was sequenced in a study of blood T cell repertoires in COVID-19. Repertoires were generated with immunoSEQ multiplex PCR, while TCRdb's copy carries only in-frame clones and drops some. Among 200,000 to 250,000 clones, 70% to 90% were seen once, and the ten largest hold roughly 14%. Source material: PBMCs or T cells enriched from blood (not recorded which). These receptors were collected from a woman in her forties or fifties with acute COVID-19.

Regarding this clone: At one boundary the junction diverges from the germline segment, which might be a read error. This chain connects TRBV27 to TRBJ1-1, with 10 bases matching TRBD1. Per germline, CDR1 MNHEY and CDR2 SMNVEV (reference sequence). The CDR3 length is 13 residues. The CDR3 DNA sequence: TGTGCCAGCAGTTTGGGACAGGGGCCGGGTGTGGTCTTT. The encoded protein is CASSLGQGPGVVF.

The V and J genes are TRBV7-3 and TRBJ1-1; D might be TRBD1 (6 bases). CDR3 length: 15 amino acids. The germline V gene has CDR1 SGHTA and CDR2 FQGTGA. Trimming pared 5 bases from V and 5 bases from J, leaving 18 bases between. This chain's CDR3 is CASSHPPGQGTEAFF. CDR3 bases: TGTGCCAGCAGCCACCCCCCGGGACAAGGTACTGAAGCTTTCTTT. Using reference TRBV7-3 and TRBJ1-1 for the parts outside the CDR3, the full variable domain is GAGVSQTPSNKVTEKGKYVELRCDPISGHTALYWYRQSLGQGPEFLIYFQGTGAADDSGLPNDRFFAVRPEGSVSTLKIQRTERGDSAVYLCASSHPPGQGTEAFFGQGTRLTVV.

The J gene is TRBJ1-1, the V gene TRBV27; maybe TRBD1 (6 bases). The CDR3 totals 15 residues. Germline CDR1 MNHEY, CDR2 SMNVEV (reference sequence). V lost 5 bases to trimming and J lost 0 bases, with 13 bases between them. The CDR3 loop is CASSLGHPMNTEAFF. The CDR3 nucleotides read TGTGCCAGCAGTCTGGGACACCCTATGAACACTGAAGCTTTCTTT.

CDR3 residues: CASTPGTSGYYNEQFF. CDR3 nucleotides: TGTGCCAGCACCCCCGGGACTAGCGGCTACTACAATGAGCAGTTCTTC. The chain recombines TRBV7-2 with TRBJ2-1, with 11 nucleotides matching TRBD2. Germline CDR1 reads SGHTA; CDR2 reads FQGNSA. V gave up 7 bases and J gave up 3 bases; unmatched junction bases: 8. CDR3 length: 16 residues.

This clone was seen once. This rearrangement joins TRBV30 to TRBJ1-5, with 7 bases fitting TRBD1. V lost 3 bases to trimming and J lost 4 bases; unmatched junction nucleotides: 6. Germline CDR1 and CDR2: GTSNPN and SVGIG (reference sequence). The CDR3 loop spans 14 amino acids. The DNA of the CDR3 is TGTGCCTGGAGCGAGGGACAGTTTAATCAGCCCCAGCATTTT. This translates into CAWSEGQFNQPQHF.

The chain combines TRBV24-1 with TRBJ2-1; 10 bases fit TRBD1. Germline V gives CDR1 KGHDR, CDR2 SFDVKD. The V and J ends lost 3 bases and 5 bases, in that order; junction bases with no gene match: 3. This CDR3 comprises 15 residues. CDR3 coding DNA: TGTGCCACCAGTGATCGGGACAGGGGTGACAATGAGCAGTTCTTC. Protein: CATSDRDRGDNEQFF.

This chain joins TRBV18 and TRBJ1-4; D gene unclear. The CDR3 length is 11 residues. Germline V CDR1 and CDR2: KGHSH, LQKENI. V was cut by 5 bases and J by 7 bases, with 5 bases left in between. The CDR3 sequence is CASSSSEKLFF. The DNA for the CDR3 is TGTGCCAGCTCATCGAGTGAAAAACTGTTTTTT.

This clone was seen a single time. CDR3 sequence (DNA): TGTGCCAGCAGTCCCCTGTTTGTCTCCGAGCAGTACTTC. The encoded protein is CASSPLFVSEQYF. The V and J genes are TRBV14 and TRBJ2-7; no firm D call. The V end lost 6 bases, the J end lost 6 bases, and 15 bases lay between the germline ends. Germline assignment: CDR1 SGHDN and CDR2 FVKESK. This CDR3 contains 13 residues.

This chain uses TRBV9 with TRBJ2-2; D perhaps matches TRBD1 (7 bases). V lost 4 bases to trimming and J lost 5 bases, with 24 bases between them. Germline-derived CDR1 and CDR2 are SGDLS and YYNGEE. The CDR3 length is 18 residues. This CDR3 reads CASSPKVGASGGTGELFF. The CDR3 coding sequence is TGTGCCAGCAGCCCCAAGGTGGGGGCCTCAGGGGGGACCGGGGAGCTGTTTTTT. Full variable domain (rest looked up from reference TRBV9 and TRBJ2-2): DSGVTQTPKHLITATGQRVTLRCSPRSGDLSVYWYQQSLDQGLQFLIQYYNGEERAKGNILERFSAQQFPDLHSELNLSSLELGDSALYFCASSPKVGASGGTGELFFGEGSRLTVL.

The chain combines TRBV14 with TRBJ1-1; tentative D call: TRBD1 (6 bases). Trimming removed 0 bases at V and 10 bases at J, with 18 bases between. The CDR3 has 15 amino acids. Germline V lookup: CDR1 SGHDN, CDR2 FVKESK. CDR3 in DNA: TGTGCCAGCAGCCAAGATCGGGGCAGGGGAGTGATAGCTTTCTTT. Translation gives CASSQDRGRGVIAFF.

The CDR3 loop reads CASSLSSLGDEQYF. The CDR3 bases are TGTGCCAGCAGTTTATCCAGCTTAGGAGACGAGCAGTACTTC. The chain carries TRBV27 and TRBJ2-7; D call uncertain. This CDR3 comprises 14 residues. Per the germline V gene, CDR1 is MNHEY and CDR2 is SMNVEV (reference sequence). The ends were cut back, 0 bases at V and 5 bases at J, with 11 bases in the middle.

This rearrangement joins TRBV6-4 to TRBJ2-2; D ambiguous. The length of the CDR3 is 16 residues. V lost 4 bases and J lost 2, with 14 bases in between. Looked up from germline, CDR1 is MRHNA and CDR2 is SNTAGT. CDR3 sequence (DNA): TGTGCCAGCAGTGTATTTGGGCAGCCTAACACCGGGGAGCTGTTTTTT. This sequence encodes CASSVFGQPNTGELFF.

This sequence joins TRBV6-5 and TRBJ2-7; D is possibly TRBD1 (6 bases). Per the germline V gene, CDR1 is MNHEY and CDR2 is SVGAGI. V was shortened by 6 bases and J by 2 bases, with 17 bases between the two germline ends. The CDR3 has 15 residues. The chain's CDR3 is CASRGRRDTPYEQYF. In nucleotides, the CDR3 is TGTGCCAGCAGGGGCCGCCGGGACACACCCTACGAGCAGTACTTC.

This clone was observed a single time. The rearrangement uses TRBV7-2 and TRBJ1-3, with D unresolved. In germline, CDR1 is SGHTA, CDR2 FQGNSA. The V gene lost 1 base and the J gene lost 0 bases, with 10 bases spanning the gap. The CDR3 extends over 16 amino acids. The CDR3 sequence is CASSLEASGSGNTIYF. As DNA, the CDR3 is TGTGCCAGCAGCTTAGAAGCCTCTGGCTCTGGAAACACCATATATTTT.

The chain links TRBV9 to TRBJ2-7, with D possibly matching TRBD1 (5 bases). The CDR3 is made up of 15 amino acids. Trimming left V 7 bases short and J 1 base short, with 18 bases between. CDR1 and CDR2 (germline): SGDLS, YYNGEE. CDR3 in amino acids: CASGSNRGRSYEQYF. CDR3 nucleotides: TGTGCCAGCGGATCAAATAGGGGTCGATCCTACGAGCAGTACTTC.

This clone was observed at least ten times. The CDR3 here is CASSLIDRADEQYF. The CDR3 coding sequence is TGTGCCAGCAGCTTAATAGACAGGGCAGACGAGCAGTACTTC. The chain is built from TRBV11-3 and TRBJ2-7, with 7 bases fitting TRBD1. The CDR3 runs 14 residues. The germline V gene has CDR1 SGHNT and CDR2 YENEEA. The J segment lost 5 bases and the V segment lost 2 bases, leaving 6 bases of the junction unmatched. Full variable domain (remainder filled in from reference TRBV11-3 and TRBJ2-7): EAGVVQSPRYKIIEKKQPVAFWCNPISGHNTLYWYLQNLGQGPELLIRYENEEAVDDSQLPKDRFSAERLKGVDSTLKIQPAELGDSAVYLCASSLIDRADEQYFGPGTRLTVT.

V gene TRBV10-3 combines with J gene TRBJ2-5, with a tentative D call TRBD1 (5 bases). This CDR3 contains 14 residues. Per germline, CDR1 ENHRY and CDR2 SYGVKD. Deletions cut 0 bases from V and 2 bases from J, with 7 bases between. CDR3 bases: TGTGCCATCAGTGAGTCGCGACAGCAAGAGACCCAGTACTTC. This translates into CAISESRQQETQYF.

About this clone itself: At one end the junction does not follow the germline gene, possibly because of a read error. V and J are TRBV3-1 (or the pseudogene TRBV3-2) and TRBJ2-7; the match to TRBD2 covers 8 bases. This CDR3 is 15 amino acids long. Germline V lookup: CDR1 LGHDT, CDR2 YNNKEL (reference sequence). This CDR3 reads CASSQNKRESFEQYF. CDR3 sequence (DNA): TGTGCCAGCAGCCAAAATAAGCGGGAGTCCTTCGAGCAGTACTTC.

The chain is built from TRBV6-5 and TRBJ1-3, with 9 bases that match TRBD1. In germline, CDR1 is MNHEY, CDR2 SVGAGI. The CDR3 has 15 amino acids. V lost 6 bases, J lost 0 bases, and 3 bases stayed unmatched. CDR3 in amino acids: CASRRQGDSGNTIYF. The CDR3 DNA sequence: TGTGCCAGCAGACGACAGGGGGACTCTGGAAACACCATATATTTT.

This clone was observed at least ten times. The rearrangement uses TRBV14 and TRBJ2-2; 9 nucleotides agree with TRBD1. The J segment lost 6 bases and the V segment lost 4 bases, leaving 6 bases of the junction unmatched. Per germline, CDR1 SGHDN and CDR2 FVKESK. CDR3 length: 15 residues. For the CDR3, the DNA is TGTGCCAGCAGCCGGACAGGGGTTGTGGCCGGGGAGCTGTTTTTT. It specifies CASSRTGVVAGELFF.

The chain recombines TRBV30 with TRBJ1-2; TRBD1 matches at 8 bases. The CDR3 is 14 amino acids. With 0 bases clipped from V and 9 bases from J, the junction kept 9 bases outside the gene matches. Per the germline V gene, CDR1 is GTSNPN and CDR2 is SVGIG (reference sequence). CDR3 residues: CAWSVRDRRPRYTF. CDR3 DNA: TGTGCCTGGAGTGTACGGGACAGGAGGCCCCGCTACACCTTC.

The chain recombines TRBV4-3 with TRBJ2-1, with D perhaps matching TRBD2 (5 bases). The V gene's germline CDR1 is LGHNA and CDR2 YSLEER. With 1 base removed from V and 7 bases from J, the gap between germline ends came to 17 bases. The CDR3 is 16 amino acids. The CDR3 DNA follows: TGCGCCAGCAGCCAAGTTGGGCTAGCTCCTGAAAATGAGCAGTTCTTC. Encoded protein: CASSQVGLAPENEQFF.

The CDR3 region is CSVEGRRGGRTLLGETQYF. The CDR3 DNA sequence: TGCAGCGTTGAGGGGCGCCGGGGCGGGAGAACGCTTCTGGGCGAGACCCAGTACTTC. The chain links TRBV29-1 to TRBJ2-5; 7 bases align to TRBD2. V gave up 3 bases and J gave up 5 bases; unmatched junction bases: 24. CDR1 and CDR2 (germline): SQVTM, ANQGSEA. The CDR3 covers 19 residues.

This chain connects TRBV5-6 to TRBJ1-1; 9 bases are a match to TRBD1. Unmatched junction bases numbered 9, after V lost 3 bases and J lost 6 bases. The CDR3 totals 15 residues. The germline V gene has CDR1 SGHDT and CDR2 YYEEEE. This CDR3 reads CASSSPTGGASEAFF. CDR3 bases: TGTGCCAGCAGCTCACCCACAGGGGGCGCGTCTGAAGCTTTCTTT.

This CDR3 reads CASMDYGRSYEQYF. The CDR3 DNA sequence: TGTGCCAGCATGGATTACGGGAGATCCTACGAGCAGTACTTC. The chain combines TRBV5-4 with TRBJ2-7, with a tentative D call TRBD2 (6 bases). The germline gives CDR1 SGHNT, CDR2 YYREEE (reference sequence). V was cut by 6 bases and J by 1 base, with 14 bases left in between. The CDR3 is 14 amino acids. Looking up the rest from reference TRBV5-4 and TRBJ2-7 gives the full variable domain: ETGVTQSPTHLIKTRGQQVTLRCSSQSGHNTVSWYQQALGQGPQFIFQYYREEENGRGNFPPRFSGLQFPNYSSELNVNALELDDSALYLCASMDYGRSYEQYFGPGTRLTVT.

This chain uses TRBV4-1 with TRBJ2-2; 9 nucleotides align to TRBD2. This CDR3 comprises 16 residues. J lost 6 bases, V lost 1 base, and 6 bases had no gene match. Looked up from germline, CDR1 is MGHRA and CDR2 is YSYEKL. For the CDR3, the DNA is TGCGCCAGCAGCCAAGTCGTGTCTAGCGGGGCCGGGGAGCTGTTTTTT. Its protein product is CASSQVVSSGAGELFF.

This clone was counted a single time. The junction and the germline gene differ at one end; a read error may be behind it. The chain joins TRBV10-3 to TRBJ2-7, with 8 bases identical to TRBD2. This CDR3 contains 14 residues. The germline gives CDR1 ENHRY, CDR2 SYGVKD. The CDR3 sequence: CAISELAGSFEQYF. The DNA of the CDR3 is TGTGCCATCAGTGAGCTAGCGGGCTCCTTCGAGCAGTACTTC.